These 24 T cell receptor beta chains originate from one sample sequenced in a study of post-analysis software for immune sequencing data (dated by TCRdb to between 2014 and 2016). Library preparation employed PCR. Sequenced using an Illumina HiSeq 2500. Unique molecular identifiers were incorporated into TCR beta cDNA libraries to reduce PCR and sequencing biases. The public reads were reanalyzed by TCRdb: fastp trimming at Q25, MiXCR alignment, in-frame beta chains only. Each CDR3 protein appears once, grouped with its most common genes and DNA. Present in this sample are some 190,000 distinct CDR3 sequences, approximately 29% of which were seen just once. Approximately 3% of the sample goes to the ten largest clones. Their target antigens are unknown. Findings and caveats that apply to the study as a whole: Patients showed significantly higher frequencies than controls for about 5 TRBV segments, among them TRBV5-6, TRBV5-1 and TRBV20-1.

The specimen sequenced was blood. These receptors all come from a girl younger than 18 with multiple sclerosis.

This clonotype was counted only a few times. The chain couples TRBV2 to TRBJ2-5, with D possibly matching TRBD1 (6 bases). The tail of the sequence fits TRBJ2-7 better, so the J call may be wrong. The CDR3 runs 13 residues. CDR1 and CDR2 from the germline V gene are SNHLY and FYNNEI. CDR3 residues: CASGPGDKNEQYF. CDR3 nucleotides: TGTGCCAGCGGCCCAGGGGATAAAAACGAGCAGTACTTC.

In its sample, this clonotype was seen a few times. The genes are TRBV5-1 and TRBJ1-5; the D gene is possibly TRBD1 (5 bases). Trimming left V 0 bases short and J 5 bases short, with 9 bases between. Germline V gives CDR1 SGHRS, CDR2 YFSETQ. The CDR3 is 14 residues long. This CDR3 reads CASSLEGPDQPQHF. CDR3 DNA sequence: TGCGCCAGCAGCTTGGAGGGACCTGATCAGCCCCAGCATTTT. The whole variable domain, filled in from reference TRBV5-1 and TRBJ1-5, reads KAGVTQTPRYLIKTRGQQVTLSCSPISGHRSVSWYQQTPGQGLQFLFEYFSETQRNKGNFPGRFSGRQFSNSRSEMNVSTLELGDSALYLCASSLEGPDQPQHFGDGTRLSIL.

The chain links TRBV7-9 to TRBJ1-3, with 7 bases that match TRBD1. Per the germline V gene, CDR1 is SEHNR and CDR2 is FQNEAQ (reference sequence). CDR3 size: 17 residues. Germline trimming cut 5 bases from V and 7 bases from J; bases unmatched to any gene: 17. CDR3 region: CASSLDEGQSPRNTIYF. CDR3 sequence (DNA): TGTGCCAGCAGCCTCGACGAGGGACAGAGCCCGAGGAACACCATATATTTT.

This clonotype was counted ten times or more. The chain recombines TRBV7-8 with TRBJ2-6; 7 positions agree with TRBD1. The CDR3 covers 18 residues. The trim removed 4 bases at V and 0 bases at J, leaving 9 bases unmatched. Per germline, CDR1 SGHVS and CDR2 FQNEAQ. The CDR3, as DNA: TGTGCCAGCAGCTCTTTCGGGACAGCACTCTCTGGGGCCAACGTCCTGACTTTC. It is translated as CASSSFGTALSGANVLTF.

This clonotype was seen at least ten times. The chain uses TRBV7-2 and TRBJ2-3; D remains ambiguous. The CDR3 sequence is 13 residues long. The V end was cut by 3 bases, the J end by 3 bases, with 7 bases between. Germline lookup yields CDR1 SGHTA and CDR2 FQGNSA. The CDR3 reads CASSFGPTDTQYF. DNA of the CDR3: TGTGCCAGCAGCTTCGGACCTACAGATACGCAGTATTTT. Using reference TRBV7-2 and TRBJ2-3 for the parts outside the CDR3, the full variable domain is GAGVSQSPSNKVTEKGKDVELRCDPISGHTALYWYRQSLGQGLEFLIYFQGNSAPDKSGLPSDRFSAERTGGSVSTLTIQRTQQEDSAVYLCASSFGPTDTQYFGPGTRLTVL.

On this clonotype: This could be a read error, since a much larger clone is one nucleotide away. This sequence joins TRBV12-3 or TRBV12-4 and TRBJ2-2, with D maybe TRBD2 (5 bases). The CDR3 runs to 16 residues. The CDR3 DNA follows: TGTGCCAGCAGTCAGTTTGAGGGCCCCAAGAACGGGGAGCGGTTTTTT. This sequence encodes CASSQFEGPKNGERFF.

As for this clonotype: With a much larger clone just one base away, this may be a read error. The DNA of the CDR3 is TGTGCCAGCAGCACTTACAAGGGGGGCTACGAGCAGTACTTC. The encoded protein is CASSTYKGGYEQYF. The V and J genes are TRBV28 and TRBJ2-7, with D tentatively TRBD1 or TRBD2 (6 bases each). The CDR3 covers 14 residues. Germline CDR1 is MDHEN and CDR2 is SYDVKM. V gave up 6 bases and J gave up 3 bases, with 15 bases separating them.

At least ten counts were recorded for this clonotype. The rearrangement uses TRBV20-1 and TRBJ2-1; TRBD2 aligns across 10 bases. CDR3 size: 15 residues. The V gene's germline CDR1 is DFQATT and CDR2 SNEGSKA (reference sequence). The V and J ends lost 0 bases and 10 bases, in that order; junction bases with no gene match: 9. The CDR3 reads CSARDGGLAGEEQFF. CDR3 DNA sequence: TGCAGTGCTAGAGACGGTGGGCTAGCGGGAGAAGAGCAGTTCTTC.

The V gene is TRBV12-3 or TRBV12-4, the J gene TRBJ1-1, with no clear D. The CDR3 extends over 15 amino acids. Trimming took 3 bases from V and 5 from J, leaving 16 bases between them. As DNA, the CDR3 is TGTGCCAGCAGTTTCGGTTTTGAGGGAGGGACTGAAGCTTTCTTT. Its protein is CASSFGFEGGTEAFF.

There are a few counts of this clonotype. The CDR3 region has the DNA TGCAGCGTTGGGGGTCTTGCTGCCAATGAAGCTTTCTTT. The encoded protein is CSVGGLAANEAFF. The chain recombines TRBV29-1 with TRBJ1-1; no definite D call. The V end lost 4 bases, the J end lost 7 bases, and 16 bases lay between the germline ends. This CDR3 has 13 amino acids. From germline, CDR1 is SQVTM and CDR2 ANQGSEA. The whole variable domain, remainder taken from reference TRBV29-1 and TRBJ1-1, is SAVISQKPSRDICQRGTSLTIQCQVDSQVTMMFWYRQQPGQSLTLIATANQGSEATYESGFVIDKFPISRPNLTFSTLTVSNMSPEDSSIYLCSVGGLAANEAFFGQGTRLTVV.

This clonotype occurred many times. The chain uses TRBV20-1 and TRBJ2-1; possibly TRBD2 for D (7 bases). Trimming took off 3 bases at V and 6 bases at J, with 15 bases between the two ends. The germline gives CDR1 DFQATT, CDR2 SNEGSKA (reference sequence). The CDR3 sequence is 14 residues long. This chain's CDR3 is CSARVEGGANEQFF. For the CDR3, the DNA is TGCAGTGCTAGGGTAGAGGGGGGGGCCAATGAGCAGTTCTTC.

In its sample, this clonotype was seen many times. The CDR3 nucleotides are TGTGCCAGCAGCTCGGTTGGCTCCTACGAGCAGTACTTC. This encodes CASSSVGSYEQYF. The chain employs TRBV7-9 and TRBJ2-7; D uncertain. The CDR3 spans 13 residues. CDR1 and CDR2 (germline): SEHNR, FQNEAQ (reference sequence). The V gene lost 4 bases and the J gene lost 0 bases, with 7 bases spanning the gap.

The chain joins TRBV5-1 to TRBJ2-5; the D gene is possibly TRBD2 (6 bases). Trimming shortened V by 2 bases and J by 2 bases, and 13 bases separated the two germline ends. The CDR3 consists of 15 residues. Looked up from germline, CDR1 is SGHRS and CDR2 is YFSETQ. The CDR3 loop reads CASSFGGAGQETQYF. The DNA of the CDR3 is TGCGCCAGCAGCTTCGGGGGAGCAGGGCAAGAGACCCAGTACTTC.

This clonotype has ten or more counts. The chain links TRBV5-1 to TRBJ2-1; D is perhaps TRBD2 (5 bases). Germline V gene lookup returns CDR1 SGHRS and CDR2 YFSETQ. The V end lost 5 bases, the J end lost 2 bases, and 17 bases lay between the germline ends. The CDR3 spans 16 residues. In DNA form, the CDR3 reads TGCGCCAGCAGAATCTCGATGGGGAGCACCTACAATGAGCAGTTCTTC. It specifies CASRISMGSTYNEQFF.

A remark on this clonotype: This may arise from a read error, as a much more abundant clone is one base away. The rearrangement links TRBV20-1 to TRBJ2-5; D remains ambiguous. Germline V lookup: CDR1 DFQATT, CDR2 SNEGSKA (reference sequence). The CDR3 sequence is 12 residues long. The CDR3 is CNVPEFQETQYF. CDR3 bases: TGCAATGTCCCGGAGTTCCAAGAGACCCAGTACTTC.

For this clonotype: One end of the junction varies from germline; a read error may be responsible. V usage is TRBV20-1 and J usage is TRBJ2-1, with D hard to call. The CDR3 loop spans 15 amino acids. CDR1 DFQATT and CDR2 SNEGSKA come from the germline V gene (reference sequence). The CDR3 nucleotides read TGCAGTGCCAGCGACGCCTTTTTCTCCGACAATGAGCAGTTCTTC. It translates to CSASDAFFSDNEQFF.

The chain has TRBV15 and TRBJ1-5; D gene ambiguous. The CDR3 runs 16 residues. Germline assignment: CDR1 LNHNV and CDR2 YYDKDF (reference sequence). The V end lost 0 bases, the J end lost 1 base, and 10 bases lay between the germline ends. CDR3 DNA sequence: TGTGCCACCAGCAGAGAGAAGGGATACAGCAATCAGCCCCAGCATTTT. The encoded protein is CATSREKGYSNQPQHF.

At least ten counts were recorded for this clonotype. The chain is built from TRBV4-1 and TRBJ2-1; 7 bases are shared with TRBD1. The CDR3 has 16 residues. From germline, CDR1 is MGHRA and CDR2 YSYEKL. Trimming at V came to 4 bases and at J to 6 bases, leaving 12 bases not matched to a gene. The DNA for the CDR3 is TGCGCCAGCAGCCCTATGAACAGGGGTTCGCCCAATGAGCAGTTCTTC. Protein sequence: CASSPMNRGSPNEQFF.

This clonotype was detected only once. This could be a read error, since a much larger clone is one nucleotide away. CDR3 bases: TGTGCCAGCAGTTACCCGGAAAACGATGAGCAGTTCTTC. It specifies CASSYPENDEQFF. V is TRBV7-2 and J is TRBJ2-1; D not resolved. The CDR3 consists of 13 residues. Trimming removed 6 bases at V and 8 bases at J, with 14 bases between. In germline, CDR1 is SGHTA, CDR2 FQGNSA.

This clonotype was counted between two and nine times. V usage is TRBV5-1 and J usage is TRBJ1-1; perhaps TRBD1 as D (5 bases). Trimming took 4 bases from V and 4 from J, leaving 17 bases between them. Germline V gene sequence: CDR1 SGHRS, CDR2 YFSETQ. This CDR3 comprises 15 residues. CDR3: CASSQDPSRGTEAFF. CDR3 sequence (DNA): TGCGCCAGCAGCCAAGACCCATCTAGGGGCACTGAAGCTTTCTTT.

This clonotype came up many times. The CDR3 protein is CSVLHLDGYTF. In DNA form, the CDR3 reads TGCAGCGTCCTCCACCTGGATGGCTACACCTTC. The chain links TRBV29-1 to TRBJ1-2, with unresolved D. The germline CDR1 and CDR2 sequences are SQVTM and ANQGSEA. The CDR3 runs 11 residues. V was pared by 6 bases and J by 6 bases, with 11 bases between.

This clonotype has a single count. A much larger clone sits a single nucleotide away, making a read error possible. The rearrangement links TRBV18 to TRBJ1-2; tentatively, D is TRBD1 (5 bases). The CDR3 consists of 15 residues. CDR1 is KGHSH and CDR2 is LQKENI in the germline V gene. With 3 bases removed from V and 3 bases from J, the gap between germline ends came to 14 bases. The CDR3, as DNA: TGTGCCAGCTCACCCACACCTCTGGGGGACTATGGCTACACCTTC. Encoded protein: CASSPTPLGDYGYTF.

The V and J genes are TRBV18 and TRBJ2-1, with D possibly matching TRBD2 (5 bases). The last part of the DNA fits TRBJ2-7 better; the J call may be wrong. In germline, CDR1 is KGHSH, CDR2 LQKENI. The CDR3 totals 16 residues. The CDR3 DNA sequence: TGTGCCAGCTCACCAATAGGGAGCATGTCCTACAATGAGCAGTACTTC. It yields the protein CASSPIGSMSYNEQYF.

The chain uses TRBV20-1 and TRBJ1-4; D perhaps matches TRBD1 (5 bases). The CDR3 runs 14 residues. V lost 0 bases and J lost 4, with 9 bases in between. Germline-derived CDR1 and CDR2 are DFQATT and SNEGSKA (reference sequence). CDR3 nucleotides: TGCAGTGCTAGAGATACGGGGGATAATGAAAAACTGTTTTTT. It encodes CSARDTGDNEKLFF.